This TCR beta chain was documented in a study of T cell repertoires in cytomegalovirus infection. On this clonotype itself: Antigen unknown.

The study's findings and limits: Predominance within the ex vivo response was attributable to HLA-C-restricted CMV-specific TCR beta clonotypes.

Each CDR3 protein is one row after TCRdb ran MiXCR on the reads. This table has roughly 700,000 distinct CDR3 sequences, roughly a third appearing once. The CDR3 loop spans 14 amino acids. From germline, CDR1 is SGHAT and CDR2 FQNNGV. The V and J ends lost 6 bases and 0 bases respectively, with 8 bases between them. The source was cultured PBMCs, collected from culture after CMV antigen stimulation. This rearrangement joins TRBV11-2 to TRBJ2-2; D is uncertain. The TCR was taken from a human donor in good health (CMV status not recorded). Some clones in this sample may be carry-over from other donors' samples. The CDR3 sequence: CASSVKPNTGELFF. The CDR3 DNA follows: TGTGCCAGCAGTGTAAAGCCGAACACCGGGGAGCTGTTTTTT.